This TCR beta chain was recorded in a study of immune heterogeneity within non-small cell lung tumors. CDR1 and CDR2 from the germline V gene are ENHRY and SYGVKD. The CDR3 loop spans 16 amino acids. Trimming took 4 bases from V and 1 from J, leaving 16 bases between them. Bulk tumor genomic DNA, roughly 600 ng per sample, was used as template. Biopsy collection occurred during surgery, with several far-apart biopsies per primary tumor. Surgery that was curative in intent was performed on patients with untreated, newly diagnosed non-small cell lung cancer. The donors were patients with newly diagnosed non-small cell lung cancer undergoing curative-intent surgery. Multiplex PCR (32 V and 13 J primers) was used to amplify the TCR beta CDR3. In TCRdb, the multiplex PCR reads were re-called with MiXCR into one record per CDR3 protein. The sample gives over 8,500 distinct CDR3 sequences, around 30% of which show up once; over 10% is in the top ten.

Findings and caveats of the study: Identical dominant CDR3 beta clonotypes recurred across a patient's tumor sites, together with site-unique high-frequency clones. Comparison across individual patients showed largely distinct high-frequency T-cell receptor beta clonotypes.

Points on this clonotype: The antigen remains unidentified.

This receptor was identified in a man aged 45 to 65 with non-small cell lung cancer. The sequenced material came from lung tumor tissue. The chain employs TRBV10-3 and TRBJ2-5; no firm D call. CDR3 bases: TGTGCCATCAGTGGGCGGCCAAGCCCGCGCCAAGAGACCCAGTACTTC. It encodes CAISGRPSPRQETQYF.